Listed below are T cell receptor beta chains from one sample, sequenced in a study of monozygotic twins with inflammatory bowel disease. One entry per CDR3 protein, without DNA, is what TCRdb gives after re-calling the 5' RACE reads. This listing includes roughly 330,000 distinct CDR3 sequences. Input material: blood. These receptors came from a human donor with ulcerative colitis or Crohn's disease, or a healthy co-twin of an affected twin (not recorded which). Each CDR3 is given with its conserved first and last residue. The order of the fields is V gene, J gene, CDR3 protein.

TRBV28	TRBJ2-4	CASSRTGTGRLVKNIQYF
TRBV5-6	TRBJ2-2	CASSFSADATSGELFF
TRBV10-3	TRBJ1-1	CAIKGDLNTEAFF
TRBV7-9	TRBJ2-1	CASSHPPQGLVIEQFF
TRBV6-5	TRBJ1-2	CASSYSLAGPYGYTF
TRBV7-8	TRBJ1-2	CASSFEPGTNYGYTF
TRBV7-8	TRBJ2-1	CVSSFPWGLNNEQFF
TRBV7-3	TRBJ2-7	CASSSGTSGTHYEQYF
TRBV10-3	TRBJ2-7	CAISEFGSYEQYF
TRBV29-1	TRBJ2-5	CSVGGREETQYF